This TCR beta chain was found in a study of Graves' ophthalmopathy and Graves' hyperthyroidism. Germline V gives CDR1 MNHNS, CDR2 SASEGT. Trimming took off 9 bases at V and 2 bases at J, with 14 bases between the two ends. This CDR3 contains 14 residues. Of note for this clonotype: Its specificity is not known.

RNA transcripts yielded amplified TCR beta CDR3 regions. After a first-round RT-PCR with HTBI primers, a second-round multiplex PCR was run. MiXCR was run by TCRdb on the multiplex PCR reads, yielding one entry per CDR3 protein. The sample includes 620,000 or so distinct CDR3 sequences, approximately 22% of them seen just once. General study points: Ophthalmopathy cases were distinguished from stable hyperthyroidism by a 13-signature model, reaching around 88% sensitivity and around 81% specificity.

The sample consisted of peripheral blood. The chain carries TRBV6-1 and TRBJ1-5; perhaps TRBD1 as D (6 bases). The TCR sequence derives from a woman younger than 35 with stable Graves' hyperthyroidism. Some clones in this sample may be carry-over from other donors' samples. The chain's CDR3 is CASRTGTRNQPQHF. The CDR3 nucleotides read TGTGCCAGTAGAACAGGGACCCGCAATCAGCCCCAGCATTTT.